Listed below are T cell receptor beta chains from one sample, sequenced in a study of CD8 T cells in ankylosing spondylitis. TCRdb re-called the 5' RACE reads with MiXCR, one entry per CDR3 protein. The table records about 210,000 distinct CDR3 sequences, about 7.3% of them present only once. Sample: blood, either unsorted or a sorted T cell fraction (not recorded which). The origin of the receptors is a male donor with ankylosing spondylitis. Each CDR3 is given with its conserved first and last residue. The order of the fields is clone size, J gene, D gene, V gene, CDR3 protein, CDR3 DNA. The D gene is left open where the match is weak. Some rows have no size entry. The others give once, few or many, or a class for an expanded clone.

many	TRBJ2-3	TRBD2	TRBV7-2	CASSRTSGGADTQYF	TGTGCCAGCAGCCGGACTAGCGGGGGTGCAGATACGCAGTATTTT
many	TRBJ2-2	TRBD1	TRBV27	CASSRDRTGELFF	TGTGCCAGCAGTCGGGACAGGACCGGGGAGCTGTTTTTT
many	TRBJ2-2	.	TRBV5-1	CASRNQHGELFF	TGCGCCAGCAGAAATCAACACGGGGAGCTGTTTTTT
few	TRBJ2-4	TRBD2	TRBV5-5	CASSLLGGGRYF	TGTGCCAGCAGCTTGCTAGGCGGGGGGCGGTACTTC
.	TRBJ2-1	.	TRBV6-6	CASSAWRGYEQFF	TGTGCCAGCAGTGCCTGGAGGGGCTATGAGCAGTTCTTC
many	TRBJ1-5	.	TRBV15	CATSRDNRPDQPQHF	TGTGCCACCAGCAGAGATAACAGACCCGATCAGCCCCAGCATTTT
many	TRBJ2-1	TRBD2	TRBV2	CASSEWLAGVDNEQFF	TGTGCCAGCAGTGAGTGGTTAGCGGGGGTTGACAATGAGCAGTTCTTC
many	TRBJ1-1	TRBD1	TRBV7-6	CASSFSAGGNTEAFF	TGTGCCAGCAGCTTTTCTGCAGGGGGAAACACTGAAGCTTTCTTT
.	TRBJ1-5	.	TRBV2	CASSELGLQHF	TGTGCCAGCAGTGAATTGGGGCTCCAGCATTTT
many	TRBJ1-2	.	TRBV29-1	CSVEDIVTATNYGYTF	TGCAGCGTTGAGGATATCGTCACAGCTACTAACTATGGCTACACCTTC
many	TRBJ2-1	.	TRBV12-3/TRBV12-4	CASSFVLNNEQFF	TGTGCCAGCAGTTTCGTATTAAACAATGAGCAGTTCTTC
many	TRBJ2-4	.	TRBV4-1	CASSQDWAGENIQYF	TGCGCCAGCAGCCAAGACTGGGCAGGGGAAAACATTCAGTACTTC
.	TRBJ2-5	TRBD2	TRBV11-3	CASSGAGGPSETQYF	TGTGCCAGCAGCGGGGCGGGAGGGCCTTCGGAGACCCAGTACTTC
few	TRBJ2-7	.	TRBV29-1	CSVRNHYEQYF	TGCAGCGTTCGCAATCACTACGAGCAGTACTTC
many	TRBJ2-7	TRBD2	TRBV4-3	CASSPRTSGYEQYF	TGCGCCAGCAGCCCAAGGACTAGCGGCTACGAGCAGTACTTC
.	TRBJ2-2	.	TRBV3-1	CASSQKSANTGEPFF	TGTGCCAGCAGCCAGAAATCGGCGAACACCGGGGAGCCGTTTTTT
few	TRBJ2-1	.	TRBV3-1	CASSPKGASGYNNEQFF	TGTGCCAGCAGCCCGAAGGGGGCTAGCGGATATAACAATGAGCAGTTCTTC
many	TRBJ2-2	.	TRBV29-1	CSVGGLLGRNTGELFF	TGCAGCGTTGGGGGTCTACTGGGAAGGAACACCGGGGAGCTGTTTTTT
many	TRBJ1-1	TRBD1	TRBV30	CAAEGAMNTEAFF	TGTGCCGCAGAGGGGGCGATGAACACTGAAGCTTTCTTT
many	TRBJ2-1	.	TRBV29-1	CSVEGVISYNEQFF	TGCAGCGTGGAGGGGGTGATCTCCTACAATGAGCAGTTCTTC
many	TRBJ1-1	TRBD1	TRBV4-1	CASSGRTGGWGTEAFF	TGCGCCAGCAGCGGAAGGACAGGGGGCTGGGGCACTGAAGCTTTCTTT
few	TRBJ1-5	.	TRBV10-3	CAISEVRFEPQHF	TGTGCCATCAGTGAGGTGAGGTTTGAGCCCCAGCATTTT
many	TRBJ2-2	TRBD1	TRBV27	CASSIRQGNTGELFF	TGTGCCAGCAGTATTCGACAGGGGAACACCGGGGAGCTGTTTTTT
few	TRBJ2-3	TRBD1	TRBV29-1	CSVARGSTDTQYF	TGCAGCGTTGCCAGGGGGAGCACAGATACGCAGTATTTT
many	TRBJ2-5	TRBD2	TRBV27	CASSPSSGYQETQYF	TGTGCCAGCAGTCCATCTAGCGGCTACCAAGAGACCCAGTACTTC
few	TRBJ2-1	.	TRBV11-2	CASSLEVRVTSSYNEQFF	TGTGCCAGCAGCTTAGAAGTCAGGGTCACAAGCTCCTACAATGAGCAGTTCTTC
many	TRBJ2-1	TRBD2	TRBV5-1	CASRVGGSNEQFF	TGCGCCAGCAGGGTGGGCGGGAGCAATGAGCAGTTCTTC
many	TRBJ1-4	.	TRBV12-3/TRBV12-4	CASSPRIATNEKLFF	TGTGCCAGCAGTCCACGGATAGCAACTAATGAAAAACTGTTTTTT
.	TRBJ2-1	.	TRBV7-2	CASSSRALNEQFF	TGTGCCAGCAGCTCCCGGGCCCTCAATGAGCAGTTCTTC
many	TRBJ2-2	.	TRBV6-4	CASSDSTGTGELFF	TGTGCCAGCAGTGACTCGACAGGCACCGGGGAGCTGTTTTTT
many	TRBJ2-7	.	TRBV20-1	CSAREFGNEQYF	TGCAGTGCTAGGGAGTTTGGGAACGAGCAGTACTTC
.	TRBJ2-2	.	TRBV27	CASSQAGVDTGELFF	TGTGCCAGCAGCCAGGCAGGGGTGGACACCGGGGAGCTGTTTTTT
many	TRBJ1-2	.	TRBV4-1	CASSQDPSLANYGYTF	TGCGCCAGCAGCCAAGATCCCTCTTTAGCTAACTATGGCTACACCTTC
many	TRBJ1-5	TRBD1	TRBV12-3/TRBV12-4	CASSLRQGRRPQHF	TGTGCCAGCAGTTTACGACAGGGTAGGCGACCCCAGCATTTT
many	TRBJ1-2	.	TRBV6-5	CASSYSEGGDGYTF	TGTGCCAGCAGTTACTCGGAGGGGGGAGATGGCTACACCTTC
many	TRBJ1-1	.	TRBV4-3	CASSQEEERPPNTEAFF	TGCGCCAGCAGCCAAGAGGAGGAGAGACCCCCGAACACTGAAGCTTTCTTT
many	TRBJ1-1	TRBD1	TRBV11-2	CASGSTGATEAFF	TGTGCCAGCGGATCCACAGGGGCCACTGAAGCTTTCTTT
few	TRBJ1-2	.	TRBV5-1	CASSVDGYTF	TGCGCCAGCAGCGTAGATGGCTACACCTTC
.	TRBJ2-7	.	TRBV7-9	CASSRRGTAYEQYF	TGTGCCAGCAGCCGCCGGGGGACCGCCTACGAGCAGTACTTC
.	TRBJ1-2	.	TRBV7-9	CASRLEGDRLYGYTF	TGTGCCAGCAGGTTAGAGGGGGATCGACTCTATGGCTACACCTTC
many	TRBJ1-5	.	TRBV5-1	CASSWGGYNQPQHF	TGCGCCAGCAGCTGGGGGGGGTACAATCAGCCCCAGCATTTT
.	TRBJ2-7	.	TRBV21-1	CASSKALRLVAGALINEQYF	TGTGCCAGCAGCAAAGCGCTACGCCTAGTAGCGGGAGCCTTGATCAACGAGCAGTACTTC
.	TRBJ2-7	TRBD1	TRBV24-1	CATSDPTGTGTYEQYF	TGTGCCACCAGTGATCCAACCGGGACAGGGACCTACGAGCAGTACTTC
.	TRBJ2-1	.	TRBV5-8	CAIGAGLPYNEQFF	TGTGCCATCGGCGCCGGGCTCCCCTACAATGAGCAGTTCTTC
few	TRBJ2-4	.	TRBV28	CASSFGQSAKNIQYF	TGTGCCAGCAGTTTCGGCCAGTCAGCCAAAAACATTCAGTACTTC
many	TRBJ2-2	TRBD2	TRBV4-3	CASTLGVAGDFRELFF	TGCGCCAGCACCCTAGGGGTAGCGGGGGATTTCCGGGAGCTGTTTTTT
many	TRBJ2-7	.	TRBV4-3	CASGDGSSYEQYF	TGCGCCAGCGGGGACGGGAGCTCCTACGAGCAGTACTTC
.	TRBJ2-2	.	TRBV7-2	CASSLALSYSNTGELFF	TGTGCCAGCAGCTTAGCGTTAAGCTACTCGAACACCGGGGAGCTGTTTTTT
many	TRBJ1-2	.	TRBV29-1	CSAVTRSGYTF	TGCAGCGCTGTAACAAGGAGTGGCTACACCTTC
many	TRBJ2-7	.	TRBV6-2/TRBV6-3	CASSYFGGATYEQYF	TGTGCCAGCAGTTACTTCGGCGGGGCGACCTACGAGCAGTACTTC
.	TRBJ1-4	.	TRBV5-1	CASSVTLSNEKLFF	TGCGCCAGCAGCGTGACACTTTCTAATGAAAAACTGTTTTTT
many	TRBJ2-1	.	TRBV5-1	CASSFRGDPYNEQFF	TGCGCCAGCAGCTTCAGAGGGGATCCCTACAATGAGCAGTTCTTC